A selection of T cell receptor beta chains follows, all from one sample in a study of memory B cells and T cells in multiple sclerosis. Antigens of these TCRs are unknown. Measured with immunoSEQ multiplex PCR; TCRdb has only the in-frame clones, and not every one. The sample has some 48,000 clones, about four fifths seen once. The sequencing sample was made of PBMCs from blood kept in culture. The source is a human donor with multiple sclerosis. CDR3s include the opening cysteine and the closing phenylalanine or tryptophan.

TRBV4-1,TRBJ2-7,CASSPNRDEQYF
TRBV4-1,TRBJ1-2,CASSQDLGQNYGYTF
TRBV7-9,TRBJ1-3,CASSLTQTPIYF
TRBV7-2,TRBJ2-3,CASSSRQGTIFTDTQYF
TRBV5-6,TRBJ2-5,CASSLTSGGAKQETQYF
TRBV5-1,TRBJ1-1,CASGRDYNTEAFF
TRBV10-1,TRBJ2-5,CASSESGQLQETQYF
TRBV30,TRBJ2-7,CAWRRGEEQYF
TRBV30,TRBJ2-3,CAWSGGGGLIDTQYF
TRBV6-5,TRBJ2-5,CASRLPDARETQYF
TRBV20-1,TRBJ1-2,CSASAYGYTF
TRBV9,TRBJ1-3,CASSPQRGLGSGNTIYF
TRBV4-1,TRBJ2-5,CASSQGLTGTPETQYF
TRBV5-1,TRBJ1-1,CASSLAGRETEAFF
TRBV5-1,TRBJ2-3,CASSLKGEGRYEDTQYF
TRBV5-5,TRBJ2-5,CASSHPTSQETQYF
TRBV28,TRBJ1-5,CASSFIGRSQPQHF
TRBV2,TRBJ2-3,CAILTGDTDTQYF
TRBV5-6,TRBJ2-1,CASSRADRITSNEQFF
TRBV4-1,TRBJ1-1,CASSQDGGPTEAFF
TRBV18,TRBJ2-5,CASSPVAGAPETQYF
TRBV7-2,TRBJ1-6,CASSLTNSPLHF
TRBV14,TRBJ1-2,CASSQERDRITGGYTF
TRBV10-2,TRBJ2-7,CASGDRGPPSYEQYF
TRBV9,TRBJ2-2,CASSLGLGGELFF
TRBV7-9,TRBJ1-4,CASSLGRQPATNEKLFF
TRBV5-1,TRBJ1-4,CASSQTPQGANEKLFF
TRBV2,TRBJ1-6,CASSQQGNSPLHF
TRBV27,TRBJ2-7,CASSLKGVSNEQYF
TRBV9,TRBJ2-3,CASSTGTGFSTDTQYF